A selection of T cell receptor beta chains follows, all from one sample in a study of T cells in Graves' hyperthyroidism and ophthalmopathy. Each CDR3 protein is one row after TCRdb ran MiXCR on the multiplex PCR reads. The sample has hundreds of thousands of distinct CDR3 sequences; around 15% are singletons. The sample comprised blood. Every receptor here comes from a woman in her 50s with Graves' ophthalmopathy. CDR3s include the opening cysteine and the closing phenylalanine or tryptophan.

TRBJ1-2,TRBV28,CASRHSGAGYTF
TRBJ1-6,TRBV28,CARRHDRDSSPLHF
TRBJ2-1,TRBV27,CASSPHRDSEQFF
TRBJ2-7,TRBV2,CASSVRAGTANEQYF
TRBJ2-1,TRBV25-1,CASSAPGGQRNEQFF
TRBJ1-1,TRBV11-3,CASSQITDLNTGAFF
TRBJ2-5,TRBV4-1,CASSHDRGTETQYF
TRBJ1-2,TRBV28,CASSLGTGVSGYTF
TRBJ1-5,TRBV6-1,CASGGRYSNQPQHF
TRBJ1-2,TRBV12-3/TRBV12-4,CASSLVMMGQSDYGYTF
TRBJ2-3,TRBV7-9,CASSFMATDTQYF
TRBJ2-3,TRBV29-1,CSISKREASTDTQYF
TRBJ1-1,TRBV3-1,CASSRGQGRGNTEVFF
TRBJ2-1,TRBV18,CASSPLASGSIHEQFF
TRBJ2-2,TRBV9,CASSVGVGTINTGELFF
TRBJ2-2,TRBV7-3,CASSGPANTGELFF
TRBJ2-7,TRBV10-3,CAISLGGGNYEQYF
TRBJ2-4,TRBV6-2/TRBV6-3,CASSYRRTRQGSKNIQYF
TRBJ1-2,TRBV30,CAWSTPPANYGYTF
TRBJ2-7,TRBV5-1,CASSLEGTGYYEQYF
TRBJ2-7,TRBV15,CATSRDRGSGRAGRSYEQYF
TRBJ2-2,TRBV20-1,CSATAPSDGELFF
TRBJ1-1,TRBV5-1,CAGSPKDTEAFF
TRBJ2-1,TRBV9,CASSVEVTSGLSSYNEQFF
TRBJ1-5,TRBV20-1,CSARDPSGDTSNQPQHF
TRBJ2-1,TRBV4-1,CASSHQGLAYNEQFF
TRBJ1-5,TRBV28,CASKAQGGQPQHF
TRBJ1-1,TRBV15,CATSRARDRGTEAFF
TRBJ1-5,TRBV4-2,CASSQAFGGGAYQQPQHF